These T cell receptor beta chains were read from a single sample in a study of long-term antiretroviral therapy in people with HIV. Clones were read by immunoSEQ multiplex PCR, and TCRdb kept only the in-frame ones, dropping some. Among about 24,000 clones listed, more than 65% were seen once. Here the sequenced sample was unsorted PBMCs, taken 4.4 years after starting antiretroviral therapy. These receptors all stem from a man under 40 with HIV. CDR3s include the opening cysteine and the closing phenylalanine or tryptophan. D genes are given only for firm matches. Part of the rows lack a size; the others show once, few, many or a class for expanded clones.

V gene: TRBV14
clone size: -
J gene: TRBJ2-7
D gene: -
CDR3 protein: CASSQEDRYNYEQYF
CDR3 DNA: TGTGCCAGCAGCCAGGAAGACAGGTACAACTACGAGCAGTACTTC

V gene: TRBV10-1
clone size: -
J gene: TRBJ2-1
D gene: TRBD2
CDR3 protein: CASSHRTSGPTYEQFF
CDR3 DNA: TGCGCCAGCAGCCATCGGACTAGCGGTCCTACATATGAGCAGTTCTTC

V gene: TRBV18
clone size: once
J gene: TRBJ1-2
D gene: TRBD1
CDR3 protein: CASSLTTGTNYGYTF
CDR3 DNA: TGTGCCAGCTCACTTACGACAGGGACTAACTATGGCTACACCTTC

V gene: TRBV27
clone size: once
J gene: TRBJ2-1
D gene: -
CDR3 protein: CASSSGLAVTYNEQFF
CDR3 DNA: TGTGCCAGCAGTTCCGGACTGGCAGTGACCTACAATGAGCAGTTCTTC

V gene: TRBV18
clone size: -
J gene: TRBJ2-7
D gene: TRBD1
CDR3 protein: CASSPVDRGREQYF
CDR3 DNA: TGTGCCAGCTCACCCGTGGACAGGGGGCGTGAGCAGTACTTC

V gene: TRBV6-4
clone size: -
J gene: TRBJ2-3
D gene: TRBD1
CDR3 protein: CASSDQETGADTQYF
CDR3 DNA: TGTGCCAGCAGTGACCAAGAGACAGGGGCAGATACGCAGTATTTT

V gene: TRBV27
clone size: -
J gene: TRBJ2-1
D gene: TRBD1
CDR3 protein: CASSSGTGGGEQFF
CDR3 DNA: TGTGCCAGCAGTTCCGGGACAGGGGGCGGTGAGCAGTTCTTC

V gene: TRBV5-4
clone size: -
J gene: TRBJ1-5
D gene: -
CDR3 protein: CASSEQGWRSNQPQHF
CDR3 DNA: TGTGCCAGCAGCGAACAGGGTTGGAGGAGCAATCAGCCCCAGCATTTT

V gene: TRBV11-1
clone size: -
J gene: TRBJ2-7
D gene: TRBD2
CDR3 protein: CASSLLAGPYEQYF
CDR3 DNA: TGTGCCAGCAGCCTTCTAGCGGGACCTTACGAGCAGTACTTC

V gene: TRBV11-2
clone size: -
J gene: TRBJ2-1
D gene: -
CDR3 protein: CASSPDWGNYNEQFF
CDR3 DNA: TGTGCCAGCAGCCCGGACTGGGGAAACTACAATGAGCAGTTCTTC

V gene: TRBV28
clone size: -
J gene: TRBJ2-3
D gene: -
CDR3 protein: CASSLGTASTDTQYF
CDR3 DNA: TGTGCCAGCAGCCTAGGGACCGCTAGCACAGATACGCAGTATTTT

V gene: TRBV28
clone size: once
J gene: TRBJ2-7
D gene: TRBD1
CDR3 protein: CASSLPLGDSLSYEQYF
CDR3 DNA: TGTGCCAGCAGTCTTCCACTCGGGGACAGCCTCTCCTACGAGCAGTACTTC

V gene: TRBV18
clone size: -
J gene: TRBJ1-2
D gene: TRBD1
CDR3 protein: CASSPSQGDYTF
CDR3 DNA: TGTGCCAGCTCACCTTCCCAGGGGGACTACACCTTC

V gene: TRBV6-5
clone size: -
J gene: TRBJ2-1
D gene: -
CDR3 protein: CASSYYGIHEQFF
CDR3 DNA: TGTGCCAGCAGTTACTATGGAATCCATGAGCAGTTCTTC

V gene: TRBV10-3
clone size: -
J gene: TRBJ2-3
D gene: -
CDR3 protein: CAIGTREDTQYF
CDR3 DNA: TGTGCCATCGGTACCCGTGAAGATACGCAGTATTTT

V gene: TRBV7-9
clone size: -
J gene: TRBJ2-4
D gene: -
CDR3 protein: CASSSPGGARNIQYF
CDR3 DNA: TGTGCCAGCAGCTCCCCTGGGGGGGCGCGAAACATTCAGTACTTC

V gene: TRBV5-1
clone size: -
J gene: TRBJ1-6
D gene: TRBD1
CDR3 protein: CASSPRGQGDSPLHF
CDR3 DNA: TGCGCCAGCAGCCCCCGGGGACAGGGGGATTCACCCCTCCACTTT

V gene: TRBV28
clone size: -
J gene: TRBJ2-7
D gene: TRBD2
CDR3 protein: CASSSLGLAATGGYEQYF
CDR3 DNA: TGTGCCAGCAGTTCCCTAGGACTAGCGGCCACAGGAGGATACGAGCAGTACTTC

V gene: TRBV14
clone size: once
J gene: TRBJ2-1
D gene: -
CDR3 protein: CASSQFSGVRTNEQFF
CDR3 DNA: TGTGCCAGCAGCCAATTTTCCGGAGTTCGGACCAATGAGCAGTTCTTC

V gene: TRBV19
clone size: -
J gene: TRBJ2-1
D gene: TRBD1
CDR3 protein: CASSTGQGQLYNEQFF
CDR3 DNA: TGTGCCAGTAGTACGGGACAGGGCCAACTCTACAATGAGCAGTTCTTC

V gene: TRBV27
clone size: -
J gene: TRBJ1-6
D gene: -
CDR3 protein: CASTLNGGLVDSPLHF
CDR3 DNA: TGTGCCAGCACACTCAACGGGGGCTTAGTTGATTCACCCCTCCACTTT

V gene: TRBV28
clone size: -
J gene: TRBJ2-7
D gene: TRBD1
CDR3 protein: CASSFVDRSYEQYF
CDR3 DNA: TGTGCCAGCAGTTTCGTGGACAGGTCCTACGAGCAGTACTTC

V gene: TRBV12-5
clone size: -
J gene: TRBJ2-2
D gene: -
CDR3 protein: CASGLVQDTGELFF
CDR3 DNA: TGTGCTAGTGGTTTGGTACAGGATACCGGGGAGCTGTTTTTT

V gene: TRBV10-1
clone size: -
J gene: TRBJ2-7
D gene: TRBD1
CDR3 protein: CASSAYRGHYEQYF
CDR3 DNA: TGCGCCAGCAGTGCATACAGGGGGCATTACGAGCAGTACTTC

V gene: TRBV9
clone size: -
J gene: TRBJ1-1
D gene: -
CDR3 protein: CASSVGVGRETEAFF
CDR3 DNA: TGTGCCAGCAGCGTAGGTGTAGGAAGGGAGACTGAAGCTTTCTTT

V gene: TRBV7-9
clone size: -
J gene: TRBJ1-2
D gene: TRBD1
CDR3 protein: CASSLAGTGDPIYGYTF
CDR3 DNA: TGTGCCAGCAGCTTAGCGGGGACAGGGGACCCGATCTATGGCTACACCTTC

V gene: TRBV6-5
clone size: -
J gene: TRBJ2-1
D gene: TRBD2
CDR3 protein: CASASGGLSYNEQFF
CDR3 DNA: TGTGCCAGCGCTAGCGGGGGCCTCTCCTACAATGAGCAGTTCTTC

V gene: TRBV18
clone size: -
J gene: TRBJ1-1
D gene: -
CDR3 protein: CASSQGGMNTEAFF
CDR3 DNA: TGTGCCAGCTCACAAGGGGGTATGAACACTGAAGCTTTCTTT

V gene: TRBV27
clone size: -
J gene: TRBJ2-1
D gene: TRBD2
CDR3 protein: CASSLSASGYNEQFF
CDR3 DNA: TGTGCCAGCAGTTTATCAGCTAGCGGATACAATGAGCAGTTCTTC

V gene: TRBV19
clone size: -
J gene: TRBJ1-1
D gene: TRBD1
CDR3 protein: CASSSTGRGTEAFF
CDR3 DNA: TGTGCCAGTAGTTCGACAGGGCGGGGCACTGAAGCTTTCTTT

V gene: TRBV5-1
clone size: -
J gene: TRBJ2-3
D gene: TRBD2
CDR3 protein: CASAKPPGLAGVQDTQYF
CDR3 DNA: TGCGCCAGCGCGAAACCCCCGGGACTAGCGGGAGTGCAAGATACGCAGTATTTT

V gene: TRBV19
clone size: -
J gene: TRBJ2-7
D gene: TRBD2
CDR3 protein: CASSIGTSGGANEQYF
CDR3 DNA: TGTGCCAGTAGTATCGGGACTAGCGGGGGGGCGAACGAGCAGTACTTC

V gene: TRBV28
clone size: -
J gene: TRBJ1-4
D gene: TRBD1
CDR3 protein: CASSPGAGGTYNEKLFF
CDR3 DNA: TGTGCCAGCAGTCCAGGAGCAGGGGGGACTTACAATGAAAAACTGTTTTTT

V gene: TRBV19
clone size: -
J gene: TRBJ2-2
D gene: TRBD2
CDR3 protein: CASSTRVGGDTGELFF
CDR3 DNA: TGTGCCAGTAGTACTAGGGTGGGGGGGGACACCGGGGAGCTGTTTTTT

V gene: TRBV10-3
clone size: once
J gene: TRBJ2-7
D gene: -
CDR3 protein: CAISEPNFKYEQYF
CDR3 DNA: TGTGCCATCAGTGAACCCAACTTTAAATACGAGCAGTACTTC

V gene: TRBV5-5
clone size: -
J gene: TRBJ2-1
D gene: -
CDR3 protein: CASSLGRLLSSYNEQFF
CDR3 DNA: TGTGCCAGCAGCTTGGGGAGGCTCCTAAGCTCCTACAATGAGCAGTTCTTC

V gene: TRBV5-1
clone size: -
J gene: TRBJ2-5
D gene: -
CDR3 protein: CASSSLRGETQYF
CDR3 DNA: TGCGCCAGCAGCTCTCTTCGGGGAGAGACCCAGTACTTC

V gene: TRBV5-1
clone size: few
J gene: TRBJ1-2
D gene: -
CDR3 protein: CASSQYRAGYGYTF
CDR3 DNA: TGCGCCAGCAGCCAATACAGGGCCGGCTATGGCTACACCTTC

V gene: TRBV23-1
clone size: -
J gene: TRBJ1-1
D gene: TRBD1
CDR3 protein: CASSQWGQSGAEAFF
CDR3 DNA: TGCGCCAGCAGTCAATGGGGACAGTCCGGGGCTGAAGCTTTCTTT

V gene: TRBV4-1
clone size: -
J gene: TRBJ1-5
D gene: -
CDR3 protein: CASSQEWVGGQPQHF
CDR3 DNA: TGCGCCAGCAGCCAAGAATGGGTGGGGGGGCAGCCCCAGCATTTT

V gene: TRBV7-6
clone size: -
J gene: TRBJ1-2
D gene: -
CDR3 protein: CASSPRGGGGYTF
CDR3 DNA: TGTGCCAGCAGCCCACGTGGAGGGGGTGGCTACACCTTC

V gene: TRBV9
clone size: -
J gene: TRBJ2-1
D gene: -
CDR3 protein: CASSVATTGYTYNEQFF
CDR3 DNA: TGTGCCAGCAGCGTAGCTACGACAGGTTACACCTACAATGAGCAGTTCTTC

V gene: TRBV6-5
clone size: -
J gene: TRBJ2-1
D gene: -
CDR3 protein: CASSYRGESYNEQFF
CDR3 DNA: TGTGCCAGCAGTTACCGCGGAGAGTCCTACAATGAGCAGTTCTTC

V gene: TRBV9
clone size: -
J gene: TRBJ2-7
D gene: -
CDR3 protein: CASSVAEGAAYEQYF
CDR3 DNA: TGTGCCAGCAGCGTAGCTGAAGGTGCCGCCTACGAGCAGTACTTC

V gene: TRBV12-5
clone size: -
J gene: TRBJ1-4
D gene: -
CDR3 protein: CASGITDLEEKLFF
CDR3 DNA: TGTGCTAGTGGTATAACGGACCTTGAGGAAAAACTGTTTTTT

V gene: TRBV18
clone size: -
J gene: TRBJ1-2
D gene: -
CDR3 protein: CASSPSEANYGYTF
CDR3 DNA: TGTGCCAGCTCACCGTCAGAGGCTAACTATGGCTACACCTTC

V gene: TRBV7-6
clone size: -
J gene: TRBJ2-1
D gene: -
CDR3 protein: CASSFLQWGLTYNEQFF
CDR3 DNA: TGTGCCAGCAGCTTTTTGCAATGGGGGCTGACCTACAATGAGCAGTTCTTC

V gene: TRBV28
clone size: -
J gene: TRBJ1-1
D gene: -
CDR3 protein: CASSLITANTEAFF
CDR3 DNA: TGTGCCAGCAGTTTAATAACAGCGAACACTGAAGCTTTCTTT

V gene: TRBV7-3
clone size: few
J gene: TRBJ2-2
D gene: -
CDR3 protein: CASSLEGGARTGELFF
CDR3 DNA: TGTGCCAGCAGCTTAGAGGGGGGCGCAAGGACCGGGGAGCTGTTTTTT

V gene: TRBV19
clone size: few
J gene: TRBJ2-3
D gene: -
CDR3 protein: CASSERHSERDTQYF
CDR3 DNA: TGTGCCAGTAGTGAGAGGCACTCGGAACGAGATACGCAGTATTTT

V gene: TRBV23-1
clone size: -
J gene: TRBJ2-2
D gene: -
CDR3 protein: CASLGRVRTGELFF
CDR3 DNA: TGCGCCAGCCTGGGAAGGGTTCGGACCGGGGAGCTGTTTTTT

V gene: TRBV5-8
clone size: -
J gene: TRBJ1-2
D gene: -
CDR3 protein: CASSFVPVLKSF
CDR3 DNA: TGTGCCAGCAGCTTTGTTCCGGTCCTCAAGTCCTTC

V gene: TRBV5-5
clone size: once
J gene: TRBJ1-5
D gene: -
CDR3 protein: CASSLGRLNQPQHF
CDR3 DNA: TGTGCCAGCAGCTTGGGCCGGTTAAATCAGCCCCAGCATTTT

V gene: TRBV5-1
clone size: few
J gene: TRBJ2-7
D gene: TRBD1
CDR3 protein: CASSPDQSGTAEQYF
CDR3 DNA: TGCGCCAGCAGCCCTGACCAATCCGGGACAGCCGAGCAGTACTTC

V gene: TRBV9
clone size: -
J gene: TRBJ2-7
D gene: TRBD1
CDR3 protein: CASSVETGVDEQYF
CDR3 DNA: TGTGCCAGCAGCGTAGAGACAGGGGTGGACGAGCAGTACTTC

V gene: TRBV9
clone size: -
J gene: TRBJ2-7
D gene: -
CDR3 protein: CASSVKGQGYEQYF
CDR3 DNA: TGTGCCAGCAGCGTAAAAGGGCAGGGCTACGAGCAGTACTTC

V gene: TRBV5-5
clone size: once
J gene: TRBJ2-1
D gene: TRBD2
CDR3 protein: CASSSKREIVYEQFF
CDR3 DNA: TGTGCCAGCAGCTCCAAGCGGGAGATCGTGTATGAGCAGTTCTTC

V gene: TRBV28
clone size: -
J gene: TRBJ2-7
D gene: -
CDR3 protein: CASSFRTSGYSYEQYF
CDR3 DNA: TGTGCCAGCAGTTTCCGAACAAGCGGGTACTCCTACGAGCAGTACTTC

V gene: TRBV6-5
clone size: -
J gene: TRBJ1-6
D gene: TRBD1
CDR3 protein: CASSYGQGAGSPLHF
CDR3 DNA: TGTGCCAGCAGTTACGGGCAGGGGGCTGGTTCACCCCTCCACTTT

V gene: TRBV5-6
clone size: -
J gene: TRBJ1-5
D gene: -
CDR3 protein: CASSLGYQPQHF
CDR3 DNA: TGTGCCAGCAGCTTGGGGTATCAGCCCCAGCATTTT